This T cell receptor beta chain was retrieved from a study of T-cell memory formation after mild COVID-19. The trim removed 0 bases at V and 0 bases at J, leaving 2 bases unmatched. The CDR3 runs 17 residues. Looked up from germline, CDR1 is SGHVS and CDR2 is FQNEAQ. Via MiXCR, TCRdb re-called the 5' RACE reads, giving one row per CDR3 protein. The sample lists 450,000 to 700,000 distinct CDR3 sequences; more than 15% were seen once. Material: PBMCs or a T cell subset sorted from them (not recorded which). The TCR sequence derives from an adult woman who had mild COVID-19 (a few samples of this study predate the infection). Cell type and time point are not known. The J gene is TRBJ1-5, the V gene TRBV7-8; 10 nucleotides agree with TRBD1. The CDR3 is CASSLAGTGDSNQPQHF. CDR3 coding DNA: TGTGCCAGCAGCTTAGCGGGGACAGGGGATAGCAATCAGCCCCAGCATTTT.